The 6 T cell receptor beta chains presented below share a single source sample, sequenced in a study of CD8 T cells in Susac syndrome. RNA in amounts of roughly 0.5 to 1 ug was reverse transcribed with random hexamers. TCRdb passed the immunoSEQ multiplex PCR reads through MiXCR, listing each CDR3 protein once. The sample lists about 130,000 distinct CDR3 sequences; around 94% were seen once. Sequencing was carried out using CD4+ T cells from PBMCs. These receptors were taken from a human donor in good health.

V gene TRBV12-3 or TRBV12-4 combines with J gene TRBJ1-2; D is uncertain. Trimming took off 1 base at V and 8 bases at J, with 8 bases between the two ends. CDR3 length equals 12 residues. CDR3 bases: TGTGCCAGCAGTTTAGGGGGAGGAGGCTACACCTTC. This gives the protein CASSLGGGGYTF.

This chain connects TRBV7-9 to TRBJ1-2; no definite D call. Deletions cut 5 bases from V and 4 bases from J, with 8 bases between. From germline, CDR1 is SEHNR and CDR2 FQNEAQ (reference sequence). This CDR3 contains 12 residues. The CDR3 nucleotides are TGTGCCAGCAGCCGTCCGGGCTATGGCTACACCTTC. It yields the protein CASSRPGYGYTF.

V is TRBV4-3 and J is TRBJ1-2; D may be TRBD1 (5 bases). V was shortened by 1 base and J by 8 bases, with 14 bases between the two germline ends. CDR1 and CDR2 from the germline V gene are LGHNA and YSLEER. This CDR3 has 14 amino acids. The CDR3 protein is CASSQGEGTRGYTF. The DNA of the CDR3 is TGCGCCAGCAGCCAAGGTGAGGGGACGCGAGGCTACACCTTC.

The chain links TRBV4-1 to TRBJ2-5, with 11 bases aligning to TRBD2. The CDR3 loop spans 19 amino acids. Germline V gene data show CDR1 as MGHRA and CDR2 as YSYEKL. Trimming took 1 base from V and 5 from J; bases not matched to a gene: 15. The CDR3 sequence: CASSQGMGELAGARETQYF. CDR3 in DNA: TGCGCCAGCAGCCAAGGAATGGGAGAACTAGCGGGAGCGCGGGAGACCCAGTACTTC.

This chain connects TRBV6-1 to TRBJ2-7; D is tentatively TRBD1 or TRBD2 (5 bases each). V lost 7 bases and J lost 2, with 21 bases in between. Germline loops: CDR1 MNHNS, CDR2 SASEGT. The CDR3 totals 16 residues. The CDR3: CASKRGYRTRTYEQYF. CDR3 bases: TGTGCCAGCAAAAGGGGCTACAGGACTCGCACCTACGAGCAGTACTTC.

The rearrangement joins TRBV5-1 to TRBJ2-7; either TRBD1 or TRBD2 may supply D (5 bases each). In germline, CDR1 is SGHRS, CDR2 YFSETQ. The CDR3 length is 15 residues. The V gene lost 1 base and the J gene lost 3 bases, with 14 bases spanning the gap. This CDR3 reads CASSLWGRGNYEQYF. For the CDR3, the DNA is TGCGCCAGCAGCTTGTGGGGCCGAGGGAACTACGAGCAGTACTTC.